This T cell receptor beta chain originates from a study of neoadjuvant nivolumab and ipilimumab in lung cancer. Study findings and constraints: Higher pretherapy blood TCR richness went with higher resected-tumor richness.

As concerns this clone: Its specificity is not known.

Profiled with immunoSEQ multiplex PCR; TCRdb holds only in-frame clones, not every one. The sample records 45,000 to 55,000 clones, around 89% being singletons. Germline values: CDR1 SGDLS, CDR2 YYNGEE. V lost 1 base, J lost 5 bases, and 5 bases stayed unmatched. This CDR3 spans 16 amino acids. V is TRBV9 and J is TRBJ1-4, with 10 bases lining up with TRBD1. The TCR sequence derives from an adult with non-small cell lung cancer. Some clones in this sample may be carry-over from other donors' samples. The source material was blood, sampled before neoadjuvant nivolumab, alone or with ipilimumab. In DNA form, the CDR3 reads TGTGCCAGCAGCGTAACCCCGGGACAGGGGAATGAAAAACTGTTTTTT. Amino acid sequence: CASSVTPGQGNEKLFF.